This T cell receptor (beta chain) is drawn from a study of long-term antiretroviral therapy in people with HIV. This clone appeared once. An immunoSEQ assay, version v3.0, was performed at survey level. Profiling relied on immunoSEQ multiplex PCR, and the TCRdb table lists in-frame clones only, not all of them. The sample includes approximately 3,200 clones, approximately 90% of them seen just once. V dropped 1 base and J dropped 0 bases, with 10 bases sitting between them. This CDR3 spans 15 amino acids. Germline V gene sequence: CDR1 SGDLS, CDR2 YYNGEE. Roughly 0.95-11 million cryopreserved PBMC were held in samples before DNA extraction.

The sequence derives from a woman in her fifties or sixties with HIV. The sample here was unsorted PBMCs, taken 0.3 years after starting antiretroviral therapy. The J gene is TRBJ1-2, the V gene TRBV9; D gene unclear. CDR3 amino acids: CASSVNPGANYGYTF. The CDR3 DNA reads TGTGCCAGCAGCGTAAACCCCGGAGCTAACTATGGCTACACCTTC.